This TCR beta chain emerged from a study of blood T cells in healthy people across ages. The second PCR ran about 6 to 12 cycles with a sample-barcoded 5' primer and J-beta primers. TCRdb re-called the 5' RACE reads with MiXCR, one entry per CDR3 protein. The table includes approximately 730,000 distinct CDR3 sequences, 53% detected once. The CDR3 contains 13 residues. The V end lost 7 bases, the J end lost 2 bases, and 15 bases lay between the germline ends. CDR1 is SQVTM, CDR2 ANQGSEA, per germline. Sequences were obtained from blood. The receptor was isolated from a man at least 80 years old in good health. The rearrangement uses TRBV29-1 and TRBJ2-7, with D possibly called TRBD1 or TRBD2 (8 bases each). CDR3 sequence: CSAGQGLAYEQYF. The CDR3 DNA follows: TGCAGCGCCGGACAGGGACTAGCCTACGAGCAGTACTTC.